Sequencing of this T cell receptor (beta chain) was carried out in a study of cytomegalovirus exposure and HLA in healthy donors. Study in general: Roughly 180 million T cells yielded some 120 million unique TCR beta sequences in earlier analysis. Overall study findings and caveats: Cytomegalovirus status was reportedly diagnosed by the classifier with high sensitivity and specificity. It was taken for granted in presence/absence analyses that sequencing depth across donors was roughly uniform. In most subjects, TCR beta sequences reportedly gave accurate predictions of HLA-A and HLA-B alleles.

60 Vbeta and 13 Jbeta primers were used in PCR. The table came from immunoSEQ multiplex PCR; TCRdb's copy has only in-frame clones and leaves some out. The sample features under 200,000 clones, with about 2.2% in its top ten. The germline V gene has CDR1 SGHRS and CDR2 YFSETQ. This CDR3 has 15 residues. V trimming: 1 base; J trimming: 4 bases; junction bases outside the gene matches: 1. A note on this clone: Its specificity is unknown.

Sequenced: PBMCs. The source of this sequence is a man aged 25 to 40 in good health and CMV-seronegative. V is TRBV5-1 and J is TRBJ2-1; 11 nucleotides agree with TRBD2. DNA for the CDR3: TGCGCCAGCAGCTTGATAGCGGGAGGGTACAATGAGCAGTTCTTC. This codes for CASSLIAGGYNEQFF. Looking up the rest from reference TRBV5-1 and TRBJ2-1 gives the full variable domain: KAGVTQTPRYLIKTRGQQVTLSCSPISGHRSVSWYQQTPGQGLQFLFEYFSETQRNKGNFPGRFSGRQFSNSRSEMNVSTLELGDSALYLCASSLIAGGYNEQFFGPGTRLTVL.